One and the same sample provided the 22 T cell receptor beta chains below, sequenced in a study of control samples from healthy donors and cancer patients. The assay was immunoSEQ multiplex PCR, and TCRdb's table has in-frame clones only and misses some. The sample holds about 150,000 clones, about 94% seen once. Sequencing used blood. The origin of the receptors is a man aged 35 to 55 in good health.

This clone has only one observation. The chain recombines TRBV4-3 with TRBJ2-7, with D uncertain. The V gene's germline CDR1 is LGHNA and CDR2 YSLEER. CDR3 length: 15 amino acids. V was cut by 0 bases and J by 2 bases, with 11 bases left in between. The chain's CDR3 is CASSQEQTAPYEQYF. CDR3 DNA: TGCGCCAGCAGCCAAGAACAGACTGCTCCCTACGAGCAGTACTTC.

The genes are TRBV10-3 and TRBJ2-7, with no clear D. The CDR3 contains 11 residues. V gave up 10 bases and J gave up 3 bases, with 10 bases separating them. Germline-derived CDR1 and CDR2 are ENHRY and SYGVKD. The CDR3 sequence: CATMNIYEQYF. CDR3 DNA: TGTGCCACCATGAACATCTACGAGCAGTACTTC.

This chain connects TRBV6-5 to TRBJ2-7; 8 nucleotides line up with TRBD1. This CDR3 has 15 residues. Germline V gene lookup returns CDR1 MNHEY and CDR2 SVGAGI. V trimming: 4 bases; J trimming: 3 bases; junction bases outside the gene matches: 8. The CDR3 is CASSSARQGNYEQYF. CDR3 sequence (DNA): TGTGCCAGCAGTTCAGCTAGACAGGGGAACTACGAGCAGTACTTC.

CDR3 sequence (DNA): TGTGCCAGCAGCCAAGCACCCCGACAGGGCTCACCCCTCCACTTT. This codes for CASSQAPRQGSPLHF. This rearrangement joins TRBV14 to TRBJ1-6; 7 nucleotides agree with TRBD1. The CDR3 extends over 15 amino acids. The V segment lost 1 base and the J segment 10 bases; nucleotides outside the gene matches: 7. Germline V gene data show CDR1 as SGHDN and CDR2 as FVKESK.

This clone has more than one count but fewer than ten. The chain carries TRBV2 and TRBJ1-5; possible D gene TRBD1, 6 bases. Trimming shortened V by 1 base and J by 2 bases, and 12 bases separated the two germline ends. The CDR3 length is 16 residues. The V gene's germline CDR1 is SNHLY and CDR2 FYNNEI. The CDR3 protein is CASSEGGGRGNQPQHF. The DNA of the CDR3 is TGTGCCAGCAGTGAAGGCGGGGGGCGGGGCAATCAGCCCCAGCATTTT.

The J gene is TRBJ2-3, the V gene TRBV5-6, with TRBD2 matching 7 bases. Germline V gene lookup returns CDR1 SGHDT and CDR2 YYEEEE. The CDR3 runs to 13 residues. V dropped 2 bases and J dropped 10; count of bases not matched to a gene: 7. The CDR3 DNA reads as TGTGCCAGCAGCTTCCCCGGGACTACCGCGCAGTATTTT. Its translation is CASSFPGTTAQYF.

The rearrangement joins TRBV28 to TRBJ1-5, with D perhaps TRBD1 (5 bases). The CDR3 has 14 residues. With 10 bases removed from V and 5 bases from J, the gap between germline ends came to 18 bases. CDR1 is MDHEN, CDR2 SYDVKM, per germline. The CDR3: CAISEGRRDQPQHF. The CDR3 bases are TGTGCCATCAGCGAGGGACGACGGGATCAGCCCCAGCATTTT.

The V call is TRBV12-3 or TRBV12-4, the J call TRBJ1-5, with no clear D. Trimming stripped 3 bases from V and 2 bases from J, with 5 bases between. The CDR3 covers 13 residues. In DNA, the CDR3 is TGTGCCAGCAGTTTGGTCGGCAATCAGCCCCAGCATTTT. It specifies CASSLVGNQPQHF.

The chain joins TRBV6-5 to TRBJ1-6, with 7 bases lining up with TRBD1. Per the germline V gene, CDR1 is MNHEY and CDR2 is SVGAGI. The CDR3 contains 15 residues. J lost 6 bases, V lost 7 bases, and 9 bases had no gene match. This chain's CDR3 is CASIRTGSTNSPLHF. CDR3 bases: TGTGCCAGCATCCGGACAGGTTCAACTAATTCACCCCTCCACTTT.

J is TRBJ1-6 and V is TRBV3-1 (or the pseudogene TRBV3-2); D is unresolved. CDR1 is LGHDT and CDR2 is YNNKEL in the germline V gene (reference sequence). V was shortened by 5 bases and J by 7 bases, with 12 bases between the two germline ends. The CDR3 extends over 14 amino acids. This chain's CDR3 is CASSYGLVNSPLHF. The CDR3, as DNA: TGTGCCAGCAGCTACGGACTGGTAAATTCACCCCTCCACTTT.

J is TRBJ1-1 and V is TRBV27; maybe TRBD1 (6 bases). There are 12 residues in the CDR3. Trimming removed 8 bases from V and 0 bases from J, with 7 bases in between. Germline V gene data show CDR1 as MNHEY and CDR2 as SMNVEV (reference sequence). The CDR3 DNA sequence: TGTGCCAGCGGGACAATGAACACTGAAGCTTTCTTT. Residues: CASGTMNTEAFF.

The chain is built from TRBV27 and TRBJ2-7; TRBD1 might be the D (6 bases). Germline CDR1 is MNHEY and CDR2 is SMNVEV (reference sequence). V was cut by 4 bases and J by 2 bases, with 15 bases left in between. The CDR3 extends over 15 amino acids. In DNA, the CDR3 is TGTGCCAGCAGTTCCCCCGGGACAAGCACCTACGAGCAGTACTTC. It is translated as CASSSPGTSTYEQYF.

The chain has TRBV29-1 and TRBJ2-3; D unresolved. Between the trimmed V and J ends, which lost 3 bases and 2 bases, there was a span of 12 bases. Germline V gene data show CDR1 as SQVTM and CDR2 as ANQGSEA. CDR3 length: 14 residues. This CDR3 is CSVDVSPYTDTQYF. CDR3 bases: TGCAGCGTTGATGTAAGTCCCTACACAGATACGCAGTATTTT.

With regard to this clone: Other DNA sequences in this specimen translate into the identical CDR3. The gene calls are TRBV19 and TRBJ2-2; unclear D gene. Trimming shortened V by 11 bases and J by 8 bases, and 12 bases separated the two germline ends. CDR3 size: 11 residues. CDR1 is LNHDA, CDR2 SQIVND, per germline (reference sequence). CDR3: CASSSTGELFF. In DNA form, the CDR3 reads TGTGCCTCCTCGTCGACGGGGGAGCTGTTTTTT.

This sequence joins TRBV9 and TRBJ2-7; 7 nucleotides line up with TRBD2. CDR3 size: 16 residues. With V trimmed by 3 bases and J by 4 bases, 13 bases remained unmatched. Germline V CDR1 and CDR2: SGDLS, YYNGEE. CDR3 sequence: CASSADKGLGGYEQYF. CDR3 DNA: TGTGCCAGCAGCGCCGACAAGGGCCTCGGGGGGTACGAGCAGTACTTC.

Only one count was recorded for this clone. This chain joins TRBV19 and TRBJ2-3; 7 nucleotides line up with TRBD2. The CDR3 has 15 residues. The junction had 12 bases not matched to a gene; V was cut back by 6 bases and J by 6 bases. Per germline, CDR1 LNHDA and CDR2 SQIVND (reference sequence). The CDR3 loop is CASRKRGGSRDTQYF. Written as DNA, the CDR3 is TGTGCCAGTAGAAAGCGGGGAGGGTCTAGGGATACGCAGTATTTT.

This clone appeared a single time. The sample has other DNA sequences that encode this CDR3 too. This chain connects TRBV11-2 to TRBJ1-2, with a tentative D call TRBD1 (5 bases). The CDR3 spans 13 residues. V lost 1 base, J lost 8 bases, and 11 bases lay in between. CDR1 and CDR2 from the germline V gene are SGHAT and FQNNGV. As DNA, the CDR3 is TGTGCCAGCAGCTTAGTGCGGGGGGGAGGCTACACCTTC. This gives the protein CASSLVRGGGYTF.

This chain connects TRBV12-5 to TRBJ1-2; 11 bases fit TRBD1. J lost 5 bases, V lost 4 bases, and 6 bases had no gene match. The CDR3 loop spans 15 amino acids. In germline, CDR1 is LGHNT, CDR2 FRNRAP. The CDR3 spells CASGSRTGGKYGYTF. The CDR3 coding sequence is TGTGCTAGTGGTTCGAGGACAGGGGGCAAATATGGCTACACCTTC. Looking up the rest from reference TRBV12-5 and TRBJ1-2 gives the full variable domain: DARVTQTPRHKVTEMGQEVTMRCQPILGHNTVFWYRQTMMQGLELLAYFRNRAPLDDSGMPKDRFSAEMPDATLATLKIQPSEPRDSAVYFCASGSRTGGKYGYTFGSGTRLTVV.

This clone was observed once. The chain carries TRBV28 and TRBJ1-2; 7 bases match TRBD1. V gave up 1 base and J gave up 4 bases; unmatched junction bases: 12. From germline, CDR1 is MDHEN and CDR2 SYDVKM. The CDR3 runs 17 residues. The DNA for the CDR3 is TGTGCCAGCAGTTTATTCCCACGAGGGGGCGACTCCTATGGCTACACCTTC. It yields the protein CASSLFPRGGDSYGYTF.

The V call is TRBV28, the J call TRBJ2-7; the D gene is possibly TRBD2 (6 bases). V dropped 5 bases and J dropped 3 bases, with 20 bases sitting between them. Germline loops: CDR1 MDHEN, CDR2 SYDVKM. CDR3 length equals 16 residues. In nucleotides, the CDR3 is TGTGCCAGCAGTCCACCTGGAGGGCGTCATAACTACGAGCAGTACTTC. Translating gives CASSPPGGRHNYEQYF.

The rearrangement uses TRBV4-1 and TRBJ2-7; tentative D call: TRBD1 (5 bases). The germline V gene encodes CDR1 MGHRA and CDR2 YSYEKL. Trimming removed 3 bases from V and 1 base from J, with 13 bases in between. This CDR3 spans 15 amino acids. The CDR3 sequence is CASSHTSDSSYEQYF. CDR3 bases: TGCGCCAGCAGCCACACATCTGACAGTTCCTACGAGCAGTACTTC.

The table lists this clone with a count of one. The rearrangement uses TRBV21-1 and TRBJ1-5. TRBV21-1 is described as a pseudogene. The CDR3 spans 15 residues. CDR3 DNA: TGTGCCAGCAGCAGAGGCAGGTCCCACAATCAGCCCCAGCATTTT. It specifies CASSRGRSHNQPQHF.